The next 9 T cell receptor beta chains were all read from a single sample in a study of blood T cells in healthy people across ages. Primers used in a second PCR of about 6 to 11 cycles were a sample-barcoded 5' primer and a J-beta primer mix. TCRdb called the 5' RACE reads again in MiXCR, with one record for every CDR3 protein. The sample has 1,100,000 or so distinct CDR3 sequences, more than 40% seen once. Sequenced: blood. These receptors were taken from a woman between 55 and 75 years old in good health.

This clonotype has only one observation. Mismatch with germline at one junction end may stem from a read error. V and J are TRBV7-2 and TRBJ2-5, with TRBD1 as a possible D gene (7 bases). Germline V gene data show CDR1 as SGHTA and CDR2 as FQGNSA. CDR3 size: 14 residues. CDR3 sequence: CASSPGGSQGTQYF. CDR3 DNA: TGTGCCAGCAGCCCAGGGGGGAGCCAAGGGACCCAGTACTTC.

The CDR3 sequence is CSVGRGGEQYF. The CDR3 bases are TGCAGCGTCGGCCGGGGTGGCGAGCAGTACTTC. The chain uses TRBV29-1 and TRBJ2-4, with D maybe TRBD2 (5 bases). The closer fit of TRBJ2-7 to the DNA end suggests the J call may be wrong. Germline V gene sequence: CDR1 SQVTM, CDR2 ANQGSEA. This CDR3 has 11 residues.

The genes are TRBV6-5 and TRBJ2-7; 11 bases map to TRBD2. The CDR3 contains 16 residues. The V gene's germline CDR1 is MNHEY and CDR2 SVGAGI. The V gene end was trimmed by 6 bases and the J gene end by 3 bases; junction bases not matched to a gene: 10. The CDR3 bases are TGTGCCAGCAGCCGCCGACGACTAGCGGGATTCTACGAGCAGTACTTC. This sequence encodes CASSRRRLAGFYEQYF.

Only a few counts were recorded for this clonotype. This chain uses TRBV4-2 with TRBJ2-7; D might be TRBD1 (6 bases). Germline V gene lookup returns CDR1 LGHNA and CDR2 YNFKEQ. The CDR3 spans 14 residues. V lost 0 bases and J lost 2, with 8 bases in between. CDR3 coding DNA: TGTGCCAGCAGCCAAGAGTGGGACACCTACGAGCAGTACTTC. This gives the protein CASSQEWDTYEQYF.

V and J are TRBV20-1 and TRBJ2-1; D is ambiguous. Trimming stripped 5 bases from V and 7 bases from J, with 21 bases between. The CDR3 covers 15 residues. Germline CDR1 is DFQATT and CDR2 is SNEGSKA (reference sequence). CDR3 bases: TGCAGTGCTGGGCCTATGAGCCGTTGGTCTAATGAGCAGTTCTTC. Protein product: CSAGPMSRWSNEQFF.

The J gene is TRBJ2-1, the V gene TRBV6-6; TRBD2 aligns across 10 bases. CDR3 length: 13 residues. The V gene end was trimmed by 7 bases and the J gene end by 9 bases; junction bases not matched to a gene: 6. Germline V gives CDR1 MNHNY, CDR2 SVGAGI (reference sequence). CDR3 sequence: CASTLAGVREQFF. CDR3 DNA sequence: TGTGCCAGCACTCTAGCGGGAGTACGTGAGCAGTTCTTC.

The CDR3 loop is CSARDPRGTGVTF. In nucleotides, the CDR3 is TGCAGTGCTAGAGATCCCAGAGGGACAGGAGTCACCTTC. The genes are TRBV20-1 and TRBJ1-2, with 8 nucleotides matching TRBD1. J was trimmed by 13 bases and V by 0 bases; bases with no gene match: 10. The CDR3 extends over 13 amino acids. Looked up from germline, CDR1 is DFQATT and CDR2 is SNEGSKA (reference sequence).

The V and J genes are TRBV2 and TRBJ1-5; maybe TRBD1 (6 bases). This CDR3 region has 15 residues. Trimming stripped 5 bases from V and 5 bases from J, with 16 bases between. Per germline, CDR1 SNHLY and CDR2 FYNNEI. DNA of the CDR3: TGTGCCAGCAGTATTCATCGGCAGGGGCATCAGCCCCAGCATTTT. Its translation: CASSIHRQGHQPQHF.

There are a few counts of this clonotype. This chain joins TRBV3-1 and TRBJ1-2; D is uncertain. Per germline, CDR1 LGHDT and CDR2 YNNKEL (reference sequence). V was clipped by 3 bases and J by 1 base, with 6 bases between them. CDR3 length equals 13 residues. The CDR3 DNA follows: TGTGCCAGCAGCCATGGGAGTAACTATGGCTACACCTTC. Protein: CASSHGSNYGYTF.